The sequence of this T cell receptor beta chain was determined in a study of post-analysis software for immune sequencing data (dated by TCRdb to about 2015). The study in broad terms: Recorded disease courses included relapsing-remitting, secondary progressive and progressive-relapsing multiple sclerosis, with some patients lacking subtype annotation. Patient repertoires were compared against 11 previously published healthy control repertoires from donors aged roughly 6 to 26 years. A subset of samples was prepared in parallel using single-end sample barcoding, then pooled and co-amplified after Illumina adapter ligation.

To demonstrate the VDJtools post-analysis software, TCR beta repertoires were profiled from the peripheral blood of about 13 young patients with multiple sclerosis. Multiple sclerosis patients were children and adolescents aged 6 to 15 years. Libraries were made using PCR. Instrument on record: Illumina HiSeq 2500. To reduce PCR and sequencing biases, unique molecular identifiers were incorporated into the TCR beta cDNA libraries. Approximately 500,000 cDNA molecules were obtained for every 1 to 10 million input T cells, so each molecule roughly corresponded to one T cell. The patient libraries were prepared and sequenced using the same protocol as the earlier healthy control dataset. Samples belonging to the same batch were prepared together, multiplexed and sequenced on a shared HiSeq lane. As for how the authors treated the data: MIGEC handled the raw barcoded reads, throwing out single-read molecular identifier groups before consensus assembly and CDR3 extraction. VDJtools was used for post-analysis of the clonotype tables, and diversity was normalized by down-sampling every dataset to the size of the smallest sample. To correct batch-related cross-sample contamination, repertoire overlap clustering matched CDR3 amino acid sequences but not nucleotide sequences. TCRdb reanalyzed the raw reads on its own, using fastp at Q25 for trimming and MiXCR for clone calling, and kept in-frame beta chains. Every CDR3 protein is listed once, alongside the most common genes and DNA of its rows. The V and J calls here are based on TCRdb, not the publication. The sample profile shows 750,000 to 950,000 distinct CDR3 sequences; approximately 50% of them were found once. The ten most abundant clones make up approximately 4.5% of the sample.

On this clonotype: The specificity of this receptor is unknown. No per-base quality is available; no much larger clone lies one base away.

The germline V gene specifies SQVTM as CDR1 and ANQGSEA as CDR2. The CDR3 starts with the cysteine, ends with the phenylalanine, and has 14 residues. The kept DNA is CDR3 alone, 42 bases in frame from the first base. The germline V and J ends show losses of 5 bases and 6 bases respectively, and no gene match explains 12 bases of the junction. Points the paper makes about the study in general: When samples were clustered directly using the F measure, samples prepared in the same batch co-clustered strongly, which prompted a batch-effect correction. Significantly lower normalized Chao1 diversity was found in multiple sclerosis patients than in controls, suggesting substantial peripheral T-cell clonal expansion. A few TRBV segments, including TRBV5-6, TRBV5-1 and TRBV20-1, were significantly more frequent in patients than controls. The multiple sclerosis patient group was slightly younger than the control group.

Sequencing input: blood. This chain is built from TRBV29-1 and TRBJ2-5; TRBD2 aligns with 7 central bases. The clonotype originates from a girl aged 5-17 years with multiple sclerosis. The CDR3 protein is CSVPLVGGPKTQYF. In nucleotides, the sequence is TGCAGCGTTCCCTTGGTGGGAGGGCCGAAGACCCAGTACTTC.